A selection of T cell receptor beta chains follows, all from one sample in a study of human T cells and chemical hapten exposure. TCRdb itself ran the RACE reads through MiXCR, one entry per CDR3 protein. Altogether some 250,000 distinct CDR3 sequences are present, around 7.7% being singletons, with the ten largest covering about 1.2%. Sequences were derived from whole blood, sampled in connection with sensitization to the hapten diphenylcyclopropenone (DPC). The receptor source for this set is a man younger than 30 with alopecia areata. Some clones in this sample may be carry-over from other donors' samples. The CDR3 runs from the conserved cysteine through the conserved F or W. D genes are given only for firm matches. Rows may omit the clone size; those that give it use once, few, many or a size class.

v_call: TRBV6-5
d_call: TRBD1
clone_size: few
j_call: TRBJ2-7
cdr3_aa: CASSYSIASRGREQYF
cdr3_nt: TGTGCCAGCAGTTACTCGATTGCATCCAGGGGGCGTGAGCAGTACTTC

v_call: TRBV12-3/TRBV12-4
d_call: .
clone_size: few
j_call: TRBJ1-1
cdr3_aa: CASREGTEAFF
cdr3_nt: TGTGCCAGCAGGGAGGGGACTGAAGCTTTCTTT

v_call: TRBV13
d_call: .
clone_size: many
j_call: TRBJ1-1
cdr3_aa: CASSSWNSEAFF
cdr3_nt: TGTGCCAGCAGCTCCTGGAATTCTGAAGCTTTCTTT

v_call: TRBV6-2/TRBV6-3
d_call: .
clone_size: many
j_call: TRBJ2-5
cdr3_aa: CASSYSRNQETQYF
cdr3_nt: TGTGCCAGCAGTTACTCGAGGAACCAAGAGACCCAGTACTTC

v_call: TRBV7-9
d_call: .
clone_size: .
j_call: TRBJ2-1
cdr3_aa: CASSLPLVQGRLF
cdr3_nt: TGTGCCAGCAGCTTACCGCTGGTGCAGGGTCGGCTCTTC

v_call: TRBV6-5
d_call: .
clone_size: .
j_call: TRBJ1-5
cdr3_aa: CASGGPQMKPQHF
cdr3_nt: TGTGCCAGCGGAGGTCCGCAAATGAAGCCCCAGCATTTT

v_call: TRBV3-1
d_call: .
clone_size: many
j_call: TRBJ1-1
cdr3_aa: CASSQDTEAFF
cdr3_nt: TGTGCCAGCAGCCAAGACACTGAAGCTTTCTTT

v_call: TRBV2
d_call: .
clone_size: .
j_call: TRBJ1-5
cdr3_aa: CASSGSRRSQPQHF
cdr3_nt: TGTGCCAGCAGTGGAAGCCGAAGGAGTCAGCCCCAGCATTTT

v_call: TRBV12-3/TRBV12-4
d_call: .
clone_size: .
j_call: TRBJ2-7
cdr3_aa: CASTETNRHSYEQYF
cdr3_nt: TGTGCCAGCACCGAGACCAACCGCCATAGCTACGAGCAGTACTTC

v_call: TRBV10-3
d_call: TRBD1
clone_size: few
j_call: TRBJ1-6
cdr3_aa: CAISAAAGQNSPLHF
cdr3_nt: TGTGCCATCAGCGCGGCGGCGGGACAGAATTCACCCCTCCACTTT

v_call: TRBV5-1
d_call: .
clone_size: many
j_call: TRBJ1-5
cdr3_aa: CASSLDTTDQPQHF
cdr3_nt: TGCGCCAGCAGCTTGGACACTACTGATCAGCCCCAGCATTTT

v_call: TRBV10-2
d_call: TRBD2
clone_size: few
j_call: TRBJ2-2
cdr3_aa: CASSLRTRIAGELFF
cdr3_nt: TGCGCCAGCAGCCTTCGGACTAGGATTGCCGGGGAGCTGTTTTTT

v_call: TRBV6-2/TRBV6-3
d_call: .
clone_size: .
j_call: TRBJ1-3
cdr3_aa: CASSYWGTGNTIYF
cdr3_nt: TGTGCCAGCAGTTACTGGGGAACTGGAAACACCATATATTTT

v_call: TRBV25-1
d_call: .
clone_size: many
j_call: TRBJ2-7
cdr3_aa: CASSTPGTPSYEQYF
cdr3_nt: TGTGCCAGCAGTACGCCCGGGACGCCTTCCTACGAGCAGTACTTC

v_call: TRBV4-3
d_call: .
clone_size: .
j_call: TRBJ1-2
cdr3_aa: CASSQAEPSPKDYGYTF
cdr3_nt: TGCGCCAGCAGCCAGGCCGAACCGAGTCCCAAAGACTATGGCTACACCTTC

v_call: TRBV5-6
d_call: .
clone_size: few
j_call: TRBJ1-2
cdr3_aa: CASTFAAANYGYTF
cdr3_nt: TGTGCCAGCACCTTCGCCGCAGCTAACTATGGCTACACCTTC

v_call: TRBV7-2
d_call: .
clone_size: few
j_call: TRBJ2-7
cdr3_aa: CASSLWVTGSSYEQYF
cdr3_nt: TGTGCCAGCAGCTTATGGGTCACAGGGTCCTCCTACGAGCAGTACTTC

v_call: TRBV7-9
d_call: TRBD1
clone_size: few
j_call: TRBJ2-5
cdr3_aa: CASSKWVLTGGQETQYF
cdr3_nt: TGTGCCAGCAGCAAATGGGTCCTTACAGGGGGACAAGAGACCCAGTACTTC

v_call: TRBV5-8
d_call: .
clone_size: many
j_call: TRBJ2-1
cdr3_aa: CASSSRDGRNEQFF
cdr3_nt: TGTGCCAGCAGCAGCCGGGACGGAAGAAATGAGCAGTTCTTC

v_call: TRBV7-2
d_call: .
clone_size: .
j_call: TRBJ2-5
cdr3_aa: CASSLLGRGGETQYF
cdr3_nt: TGTGCCAGCAGCTTACTCGGCAGGGGGGGAGAGACCCAGTACTTC

v_call: TRBV7-2
d_call: .
clone_size: many
j_call: TRBJ2-5
cdr3_aa: CASSLEVSRQETQYF
cdr3_nt: TGTGCCAGCAGCTTAGAAGTCAGCCGCCAAGAGACCCAGTACTTC

v_call: TRBV10-3
d_call: .
clone_size: .
j_call: TRBJ2-1
cdr3_aa: CAISENPDGYYNEQFF
cdr3_nt: TGTGCCATCAGTGAGAACCCTGACGGGTACTACAATGAGCAGTTCTTC

v_call: TRBV20-1
d_call: TRBD1
clone_size: .
j_call: TRBJ2-1
cdr3_aa: CSAYPGQGMDEQFF
cdr3_nt: TGCAGTGCTTATCCGGGACAGGGGATGGATGAGCAGTTCTTC

v_call: TRBV29-1
d_call: .
clone_size: many
j_call: TRBJ1-5
cdr3_aa: CSVLDSNYQPQHF
cdr3_nt: TGCAGCGTTCTTGACTCTAACTATCAGCCCCAGCATTTT

v_call: TRBV5-1
d_call: .
clone_size: few
j_call: TRBJ2-7
cdr3_aa: CASSTTGSPYEQYF
cdr3_nt: TGCGCCAGCAGCACCACCGGGTCCCCCTACGAGCAGTACTTC

v_call: TRBV28
d_call: .
clone_size: many
j_call: TRBJ2-2
cdr3_aa: CASSLGRAGTGELFF
cdr3_nt: TGTGCCAGCAGCCTAGGACGGGCGGGAACCGGGGAGCTGTTTTTT

v_call: TRBV12-3/TRBV12-4
d_call: TRBD1
clone_size: few
j_call: TRBJ2-1
cdr3_aa: CASTPGQALREQFF
cdr3_nt: TGTGCCAGCACCCCGGGACAGGCCCTTCGGGAGCAGTTCTTC

v_call: TRBV4-3
d_call: .
clone_size: few
j_call: TRBJ1-1
cdr3_aa: CASSQERQGLEAFF
cdr3_nt: TGCGCCAGCAGCCAAGAACGGCAGGGACTTGAAGCTTTCTTT

v_call: TRBV10-3
d_call: .
clone_size: .
j_call: TRBJ2-2
cdr3_aa: CAILETDRATGELFF
cdr3_nt: TGTGCCATCCTTGAGACTGACAGAGCCACCGGGGAGCTGTTTTTT

v_call: TRBV2
d_call: .
clone_size: .
j_call: TRBJ2-1
cdr3_aa: CASSISDGLAPEQFF
cdr3_nt: TGTGCCAGCTCGATTTCGGACGGCCTAGCTCCGGAGCAGTTCTTC

v_call: TRBV12-3/TRBV12-4
d_call: TRBD1
clone_size: few
j_call: TRBJ2-7
cdr3_aa: CASSLEAGGPYEQYF
cdr3_nt: TGTGCCAGCAGTTTAGAGGCAGGGGGCCCCTACGAGCAGTACTTC

v_call: TRBV12-3/TRBV12-4
d_call: .
clone_size: few
j_call: TRBJ2-2
cdr3_aa: CASGYRRNTGELFF
cdr3_nt: TGTGCCAGCGGTTACAGGCGGAACACCGGGGAGCTGTTTTTT

v_call: TRBV5-1
d_call: .
clone_size: many
j_call: TRBJ2-5
cdr3_aa: CASSLEDTTWETQYF
cdr3_nt: TGCGCCAGCAGCTTGGAGGACACAACGTGGGAGACCCAGTACTTC

v_call: TRBV7-9
d_call: TRBD1
clone_size: .
j_call: TRBJ1-6
cdr3_aa: CASSLRDRGPSPLHF
cdr3_nt: TGTGCCAGCAGCCTCCGGGACAGGGGGCCCTCCCCCCTCCACTTT

v_call: TRBV10-3
d_call: .
clone_size: .
j_call: TRBJ2-1
cdr3_aa: CAISEAGTKYNEQFF
cdr3_nt: TGTGCCATCAGTGAGGCCGGGACAAAGTACAATGAGCAGTTCTTC

v_call: TRBV7-2
d_call: TRBD2
clone_size: .
j_call: TRBJ2-3
cdr3_aa: CASKARGGQDTQYF
cdr3_nt: TGTGCCAGCAAGGCGCGGGGGGGCCAGGATACGCAGTATTTT

v_call: TRBV3-1
d_call: .
clone_size: .
j_call: TRBJ1-1
cdr3_aa: CASSQTNTEAFF
cdr3_nt: TGTGCCAGCAGCCAAACGAACACTGAAGCTTTCTTT

v_call: TRBV18
d_call: .
clone_size: few
j_call: TRBJ2-7
cdr3_aa: CASSPPSGLYEQYF
cdr3_nt: TGTGCCAGCTCACCACCTTCAGGGTTGTACGAGCAGTACTTC

v_call: TRBV11-2
d_call: .
clone_size: .
j_call: TRBJ2-2
cdr3_aa: CASSLRLGELFF
cdr3_nt: TGTGCCAGCAGCTTACGACTTGGGGAGCTGTTTTTT

v_call: TRBV29-1
d_call: .
clone_size: few
j_call: TRBJ2-5
cdr3_aa: CSVGRGLTETQYF
cdr3_nt: TGCAGCGTTGGCAGGGGACTGACAGAGACCCAGTACTTC